The sequence of this TCR beta chain was determined in a study of blood T cell repertoires in COVID-19. This clone has a single count. Participant ages covered about 18 to 90 years across 20 to 30 US areas. Exposed participants came across a COVID-19 case within 2 weeks before study entry. Per germline, CDR1 SEHNR and CDR2 FQNEAQ (reference sequence). The CDR3 loop spans 14 amino acids. The trim removed 5 bases at V and 4 bases at J, leaving 5 bases unmatched. Libraries were prepared by immunoSEQ multiplex PCR; TCRdb keeps only in-frame clonotypes and omits some of them. The sample has about 200,000 clones; 80% to 90% are singletons.

Sequencing input: PBMCs or T cells enriched from blood (not recorded which). This rearrangement joins TRBV7-9 to TRBJ1-5, with 7 bases identical to TRBD1. The receptor was isolated from a woman aged 45-59 years who had been exposed to COVID-19. CDR3 region: CASSLQGENQPQHF. DNA of the CDR3: TGTGCCAGCAGCCTTCAGGGGGAGAATCAGCCCCAGCATTTT.